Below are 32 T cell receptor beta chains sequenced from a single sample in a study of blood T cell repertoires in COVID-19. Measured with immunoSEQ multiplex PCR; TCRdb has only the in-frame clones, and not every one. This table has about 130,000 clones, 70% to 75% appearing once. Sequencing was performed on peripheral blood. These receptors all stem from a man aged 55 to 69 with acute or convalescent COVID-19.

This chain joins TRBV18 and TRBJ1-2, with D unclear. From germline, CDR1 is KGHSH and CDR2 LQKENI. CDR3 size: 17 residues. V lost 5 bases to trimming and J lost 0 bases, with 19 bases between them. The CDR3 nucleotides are TGTGCCAGCTCAGATCAGAAATCTACCGGAGCTAACTATGGCTACACCTTC. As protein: CASSDQKSTGANYGYTF. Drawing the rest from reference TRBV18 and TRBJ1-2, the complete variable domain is NAGVMQNPRHLVRRRGQEARLRCSPMKGHSHVYWYRQLPEEGLKFMVYLQKENIIDESGMPKERFSAEFPKEGPSILRIQQVVRGDSAAYFCASSDQKSTGANYGYTFGSGTRLTVV.

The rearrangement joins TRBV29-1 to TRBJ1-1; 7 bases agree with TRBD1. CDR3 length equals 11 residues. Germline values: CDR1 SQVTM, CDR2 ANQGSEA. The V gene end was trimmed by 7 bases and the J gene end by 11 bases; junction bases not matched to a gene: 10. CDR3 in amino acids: CSAEKGAGAFF. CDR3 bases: TGCAGCGCCGAGAAGGGGGCTGGGGCTTTCTTT.

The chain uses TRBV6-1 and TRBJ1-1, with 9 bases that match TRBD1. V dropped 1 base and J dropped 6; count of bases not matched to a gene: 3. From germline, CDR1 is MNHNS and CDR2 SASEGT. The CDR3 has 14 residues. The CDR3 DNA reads TGTGCCAGCAGTGAAGACAGGGGGCTACCTGAAGCTTTCTTT. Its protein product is CASSEDRGLPEAFF.

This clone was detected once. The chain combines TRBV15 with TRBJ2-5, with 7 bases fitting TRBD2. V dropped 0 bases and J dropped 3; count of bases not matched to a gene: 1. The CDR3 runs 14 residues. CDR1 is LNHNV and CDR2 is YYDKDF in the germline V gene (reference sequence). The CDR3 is CATSRDLAEETQYF. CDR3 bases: TGTGCCACCAGCAGAGATCTAGCGGAAGAGACCCAGTACTTC. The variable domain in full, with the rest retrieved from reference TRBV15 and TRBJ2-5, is DAMVIQNPRYQVTQFGKPVTLSCSQTLNHNVMYWYQQKSSQAPKLLFHYYDKDFNNEADTPDNFQSRRPNTSFCFLDIRSPGLGDTAMYLCATSRDLAEETQYFGPGTRLLVL.

The CDR3 loop is CASSLRSQGRTNEKLFF. CDR3 nucleotide sequence: TGTGCCAGCAGCTTAAGGTCCCAGGGCAGAACTAATGAAAAACTGTTTTTT. V is TRBV11-2 and J is TRBJ1-4; perhaps TRBD1 as D (5 bases). This CDR3 contains 17 residues. V gave up 2 bases and J gave up 1 base, with 14 bases separating them. Germline V gene sequence: CDR1 SGHAT, CDR2 FQNNGV.

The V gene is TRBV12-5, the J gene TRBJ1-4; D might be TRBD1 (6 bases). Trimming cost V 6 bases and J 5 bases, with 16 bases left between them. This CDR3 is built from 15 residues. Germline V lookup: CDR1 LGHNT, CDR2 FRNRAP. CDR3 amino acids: CASGPDGQPNEKLFF. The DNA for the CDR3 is TGTGCTAGTGGCCCCGACGGACAGCCAAATGAAAAACTGTTTTTT.

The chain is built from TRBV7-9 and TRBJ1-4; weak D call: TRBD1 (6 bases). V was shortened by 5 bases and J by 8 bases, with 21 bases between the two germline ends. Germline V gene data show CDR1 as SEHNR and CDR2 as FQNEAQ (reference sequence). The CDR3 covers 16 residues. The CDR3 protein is CASSSLWARGFEKLFF. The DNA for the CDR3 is TGTGCCAGCAGCAGCTTGTGGGCCAGGGGCTTCGAAAAACTGTTTTTT.

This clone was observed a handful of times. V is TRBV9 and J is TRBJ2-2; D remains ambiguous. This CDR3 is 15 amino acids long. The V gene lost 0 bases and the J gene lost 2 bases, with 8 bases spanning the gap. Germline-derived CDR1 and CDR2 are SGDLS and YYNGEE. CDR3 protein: CASSVVSTNTGELFF. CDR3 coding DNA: TGTGCCAGCAGCGTAGTCAGTACCAACACCGGGGAGCTGTTTTTT.

The CDR3 reads CASSLVTSLIYYEQYF. The CDR3 nucleotides read TGTGCCAGCAGCTTAGTCACTAGCCTAATCTACTACGAGCAGTACTTC. The V and J genes are TRBV7-9 and TRBJ2-7, with D possibly TRBD2 on 6 matching bases. Germline CDR1 SEHNR, CDR2 FQNEAQ (reference sequence). This CDR3 is built from 16 residues. Trimming removed 1 base at V and 3 bases at J, with 16 bases between.

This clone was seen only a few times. The CDR3 loop is CASSPGGRNYGYTF. CDR3 nucleotides: TGTGCCAGCAGCCCGGGGGGTCGTAACTATGGCTACACCTTC. The chain links TRBV2 to TRBJ1-2; weak D call: TRBD1 (5 bases). The CDR3 is made up of 14 amino acids. Germline V gene sequence: CDR1 SNHLY, CDR2 FYNNEI. V was clipped by 6 bases and J by 1 base, with 12 bases between them.

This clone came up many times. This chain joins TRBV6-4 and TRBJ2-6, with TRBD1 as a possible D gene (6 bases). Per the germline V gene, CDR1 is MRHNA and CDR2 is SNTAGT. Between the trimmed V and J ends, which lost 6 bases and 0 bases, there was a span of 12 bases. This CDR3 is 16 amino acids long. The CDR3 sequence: CASSPGHSSGANVLTF. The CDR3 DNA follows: TGTGCCAGCAGCCCGGGACACTCCTCTGGGGCCAACGTCCTGACTTTC.

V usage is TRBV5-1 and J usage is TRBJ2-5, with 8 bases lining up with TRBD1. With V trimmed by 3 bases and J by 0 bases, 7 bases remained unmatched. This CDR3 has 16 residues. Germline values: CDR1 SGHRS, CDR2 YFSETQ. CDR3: CASSSQGQGHQETQYF. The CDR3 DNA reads TGCGCCAGCAGCTCACAAGGACAGGGTCACCAAGAGACCCAGTACTTC.

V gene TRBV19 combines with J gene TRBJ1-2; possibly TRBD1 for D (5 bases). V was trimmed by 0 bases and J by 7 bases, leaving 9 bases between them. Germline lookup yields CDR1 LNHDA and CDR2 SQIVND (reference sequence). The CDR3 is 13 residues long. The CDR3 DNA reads TGTGCCAGTAGTATAGATCAAGGGGCTGGCTACACCTTC. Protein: CASSIDQGAGYTF. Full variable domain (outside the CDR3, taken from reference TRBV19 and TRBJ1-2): DGGITQSPKYLFRKEGQNVTLSCEQNLNHDAMYWYRQDPGQGLRLIYYSQIVNDFQKGDIAEGYSVSREKKESFPLTVTSAQKNPTAFYLCASSIDQGAGYTFGSGTRLTVV.

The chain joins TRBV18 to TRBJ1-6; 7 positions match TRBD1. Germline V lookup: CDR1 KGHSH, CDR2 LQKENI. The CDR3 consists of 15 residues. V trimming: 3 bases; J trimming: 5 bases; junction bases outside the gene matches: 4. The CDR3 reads CASSPGQLDNSPLHF. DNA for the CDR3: TGTGCCAGCTCACCGGGACAGCTCGATAATTCACCCCTCCACTTT.

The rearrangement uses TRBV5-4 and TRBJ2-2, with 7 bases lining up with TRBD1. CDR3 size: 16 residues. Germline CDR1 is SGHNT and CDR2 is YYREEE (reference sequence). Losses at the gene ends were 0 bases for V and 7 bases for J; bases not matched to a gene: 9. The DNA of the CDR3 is TGTGCCAGCAGCTTGGGGGGCAGGGGGTTCAGCGGGGAGCTGTTTTTT. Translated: CASSLGGRGFSGELFF.

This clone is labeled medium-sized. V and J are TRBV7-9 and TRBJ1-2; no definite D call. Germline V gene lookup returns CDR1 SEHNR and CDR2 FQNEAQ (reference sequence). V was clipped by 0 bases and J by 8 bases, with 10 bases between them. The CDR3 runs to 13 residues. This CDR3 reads CASSLAGPSGYTF. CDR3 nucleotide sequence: TGTGCCAGCAGCTTAGCTGGCCCCTCCGGCTACACCTTC.

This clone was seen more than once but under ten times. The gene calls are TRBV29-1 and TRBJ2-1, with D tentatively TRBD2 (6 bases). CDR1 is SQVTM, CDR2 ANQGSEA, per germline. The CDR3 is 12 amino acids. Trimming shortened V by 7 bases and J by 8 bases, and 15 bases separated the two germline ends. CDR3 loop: CSARRGSYEQFF. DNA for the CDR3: TGCAGCGCCCGGAGGGGAAGCTATGAGCAGTTCTTC.

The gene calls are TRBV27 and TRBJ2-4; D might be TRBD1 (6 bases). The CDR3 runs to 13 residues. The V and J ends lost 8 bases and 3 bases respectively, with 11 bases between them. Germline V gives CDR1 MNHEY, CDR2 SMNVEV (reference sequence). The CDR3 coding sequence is TGTGCCAGCTCCTTAGGGGGCAAAAACATTCAGTACTTC. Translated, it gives CASSLGGKNIQYF.

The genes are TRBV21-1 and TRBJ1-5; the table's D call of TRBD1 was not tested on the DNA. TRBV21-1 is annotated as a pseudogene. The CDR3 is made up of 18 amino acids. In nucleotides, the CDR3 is TGTGCCAGCAGCAAGGGGGCGCGAGACCCATATAGCAATCAGCCCCAGCATTTT. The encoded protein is CASSKGARDPYSNQPQHF.

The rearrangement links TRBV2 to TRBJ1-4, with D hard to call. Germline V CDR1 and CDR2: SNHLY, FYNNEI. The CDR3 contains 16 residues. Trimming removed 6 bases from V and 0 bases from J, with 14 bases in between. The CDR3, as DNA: TGTGCCAGCAGCCGGGAGACGCCCGCAACTAATGAAAAACTGTTTTTT. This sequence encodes CASSRETPATNEKLFF.

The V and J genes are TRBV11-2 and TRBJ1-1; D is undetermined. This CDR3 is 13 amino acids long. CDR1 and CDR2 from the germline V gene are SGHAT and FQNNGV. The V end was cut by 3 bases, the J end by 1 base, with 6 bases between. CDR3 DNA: TGTGCCAGCAGCTTCACCGGGAACACTGAAGCTTTCTTT. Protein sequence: CASSFTGNTEAFF.

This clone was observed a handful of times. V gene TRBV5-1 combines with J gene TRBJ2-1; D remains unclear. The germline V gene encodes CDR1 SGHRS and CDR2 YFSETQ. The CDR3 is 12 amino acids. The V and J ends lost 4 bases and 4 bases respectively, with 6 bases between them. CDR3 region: CASSPSYNEQFF. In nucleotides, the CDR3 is TGCGCCAGCAGCCCTTCTTACAATGAGCAGTTCTTC.

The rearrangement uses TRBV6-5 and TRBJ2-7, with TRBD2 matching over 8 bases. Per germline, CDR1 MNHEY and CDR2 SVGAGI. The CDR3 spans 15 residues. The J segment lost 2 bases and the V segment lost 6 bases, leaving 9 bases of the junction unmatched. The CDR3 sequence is CASRPTSVFPYEQYF. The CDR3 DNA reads TGTGCCAGCAGGCCGACTAGCGTTTTTCCCTACGAGCAGTACTTC.

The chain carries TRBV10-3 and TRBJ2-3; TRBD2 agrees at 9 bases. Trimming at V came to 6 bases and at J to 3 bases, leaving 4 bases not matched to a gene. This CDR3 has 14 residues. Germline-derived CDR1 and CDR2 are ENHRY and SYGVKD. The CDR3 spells CAISRLAATDTQYF. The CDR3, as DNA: TGTGCCATCAGCCGACTAGCGGCGACAGATACGCAGTATTTT.

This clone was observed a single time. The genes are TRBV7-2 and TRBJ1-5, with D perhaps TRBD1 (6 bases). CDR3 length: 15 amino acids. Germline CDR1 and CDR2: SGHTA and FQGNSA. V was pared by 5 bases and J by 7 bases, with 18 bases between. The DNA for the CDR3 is TGTGCCAGCAGCGCCAAAACAGGGTTAGAGCAGCCCCAGCATTTT. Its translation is CASSAKTGLEQPQHF.

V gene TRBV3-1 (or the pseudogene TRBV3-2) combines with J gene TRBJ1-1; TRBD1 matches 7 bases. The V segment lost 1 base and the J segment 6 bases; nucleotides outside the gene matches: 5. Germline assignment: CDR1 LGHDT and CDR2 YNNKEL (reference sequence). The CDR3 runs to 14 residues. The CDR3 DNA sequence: TGTGCCAGCAGCCAAGGACCCAGGGGGGCTGAAGCTTTCTTT. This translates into CASSQGPRGAEAFF.

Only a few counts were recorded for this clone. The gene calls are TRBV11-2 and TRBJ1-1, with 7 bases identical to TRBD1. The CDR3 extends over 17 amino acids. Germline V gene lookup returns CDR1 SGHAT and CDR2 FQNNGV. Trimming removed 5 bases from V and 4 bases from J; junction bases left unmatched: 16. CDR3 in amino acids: CASSPLGRGGAITEAFF. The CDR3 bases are TGTGCCAGCAGCCCTTTAGGCAGAGGGGGCGCGATCACTGAAGCTTTCTTT.

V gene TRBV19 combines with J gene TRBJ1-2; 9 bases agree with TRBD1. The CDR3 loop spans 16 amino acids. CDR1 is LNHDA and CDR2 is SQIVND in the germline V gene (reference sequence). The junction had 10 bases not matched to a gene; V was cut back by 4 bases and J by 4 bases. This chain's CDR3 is CASSTRDRAGSYGYTF. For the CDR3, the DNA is TGTGCCAGTAGTACTCGGGACAGGGCTGGATCCTATGGCTACACCTTC.

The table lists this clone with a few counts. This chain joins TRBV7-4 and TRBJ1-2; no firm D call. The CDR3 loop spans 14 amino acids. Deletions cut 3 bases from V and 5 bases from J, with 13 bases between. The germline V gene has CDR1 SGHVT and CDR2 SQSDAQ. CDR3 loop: CASSFPHREYGYTF. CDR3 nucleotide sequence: TGTGCCAGCAGCTTCCCCCACAGAGAATATGGCTACACCTTC.

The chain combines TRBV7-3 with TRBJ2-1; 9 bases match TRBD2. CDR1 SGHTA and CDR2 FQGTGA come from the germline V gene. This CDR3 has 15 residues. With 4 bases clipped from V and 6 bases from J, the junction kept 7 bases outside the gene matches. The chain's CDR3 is CASSSGLADPNEQFF. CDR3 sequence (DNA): TGTGCCAGCAGCTCGGGACTAGCAGATCCCAATGAGCAGTTCTTC.

The DNA for the CDR3 is TGCGCCAGCAGTGAGCATCCCGGGAGTGGGTACGAGCAGTACTTC. Translated: CASSEHPGSGYEQYF. The chain links TRBV10-2 to TRBJ2-7, with D tentatively TRBD2 (6 bases). V was pared by 2 bases and J by 4 bases, with 15 bases between. Germline V gene data show CDR1 as WSHSY and CDR2 as SAAADI. This CDR3 comprises 15 residues.

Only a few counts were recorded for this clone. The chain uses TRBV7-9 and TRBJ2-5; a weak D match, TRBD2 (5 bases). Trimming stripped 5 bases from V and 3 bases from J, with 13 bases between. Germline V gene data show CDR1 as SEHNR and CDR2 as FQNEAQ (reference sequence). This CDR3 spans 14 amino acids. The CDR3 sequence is CASSARTVEETQYF. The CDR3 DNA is TGTGCCAGCAGCGCTAGGACTGTTGAAGAGACCCAGTACTTC.